The T cell receptor (beta chain) described here comes from a study of blood T cell repertoires in COVID-19 (dated by TCRdb to about 2020). General notes on the study: Samples covering the acute and convalescent phases of COVID-19 were provided by collaborators in the United States, Italy and Spain. The repertoires were released in a freely available public database intended as a resource for research on the immune response to SARS-CoV-2. Subjects who had been exposed to COVID-19, were actively infected with it, or had recovered from it provided the deeply sampled blood TCRbeta repertoires that made up the dataset. The material from the prospective study consisted of cDNA or gDNA derived from T cells, B-cell-depleted T cells, or PBMCs. Sample metadata almost always included a de-identified subject ID, COVID-19 status, age in years and sex. Samples came from the ongoing ImmuneRACE study (first 160 participants) plus 1,254 subjects from 6 global collaborators. Where HLA class I and class II types were available, the types were taken from metadata supplied by the sample provider, not from assay-based typing.

Collaborating institutions collected whole blood in K2EDTA tubes following their own protocols. For TCRbeta analysis, collaborators shipped samples as frozen whole blood, isolated PBMCs, or DNA extracted from either of those sample types. The immunoSEQ Assay, a bias-controlled multiplex PCR, was used to amplify TCRbeta CDR3 regions from genomic DNA. In the paper's pipeline: The number of nucleated cells in each sample was estimated by amplification of reference gene primers within the assay. To quantify the absolute abundance of each unique TCRbeta CDR3 rearrangement, sequence reads were collapsed and filtered. For each sample, productive Simpson clonality was calculated by taking the square root of Simpson's diversity index across productive rearrangements. TCRdb retrieved this table from immuneACCESS and kept in-frame rearrangements only. Not all clones are present; in checked studies, unresolved V genes account for under half, and no reason is known for the remainder. That table supplies the V and J calls and clone size; D and trimming were determined from the DNA. Present in this sample are tens of thousands of clones, 85% of which were seen just once. Together, the top ten hold about two fifths of the sample.

Taken from cysteine to phenylalanine, the CDR3 has 15 residues. The only DNA kept is the CDR3, 45 bases in frame from the first base. Trimming removed 1 base from V and 0 bases from J, leaving 7 bases between the germline ends. As encoded in the germline V gene, CDR1 is MDHEN while CDR2 is SYDVKM. The full study reports these points: How much clinical and demographic metadata was included differed by source and by participant, and the metadata was provided uncurated.

The table lists this clone with a few counts. Its antigen remains unidentified. No much larger clonotype is one base removed from it; base qualities were not supplied. Material for sequencing was peripheral blood. This chain is built from TRBV28 and TRBJ2-1; possibly the D gene is TRBD2, per 5 matching bases. This clonotype originated in an elderly man with acute or convalescent COVID-19. Here is the DNA: TGTGCCAGCAGTTTATTGGGGAGCTCCTACAATGAGCAGTTCTTC. It is translated as CASSLLGSSYNEQFF.